This entry lists 14 T cell receptor beta chains sequenced from one sample in a study of T-cell reconstitution after alpha-beta-depleted transplantation in children. A TCRbeta library incorporating unique molecular identifiers was prepared. A single record per CDR3 protein comes from TCRdb applying MiXCR to the PCR reads. The table has approximately 980,000 distinct CDR3 sequences, roughly 29% seen once. The specimen comprised PBMCs, mostly from graft donor cells, sampled 360 days after TCRalphabeta/CD19-depleted stem cell transplant. These receptors all stem from a boy less than two years old who had a stem cell transplant for SCID, so the T cells may come from the graft donor.

The rearrangement joins TRBV7-2 to TRBJ2-5, with a weak D call TRBD2 (6 bases). The germline gives CDR1 SGHTA, CDR2 FQGNSA. This CDR3 comprises 15 residues. V was cut by 5 bases and J by 5 bases, with 18 bases left in between. CDR3 nucleotides: TGTGCCAGCAGCCGCATCGGCCGACTAGGGGAGACCCAGTACTTC. Its protein product is CASSRIGRLGETQYF.

The V gene is TRBV20-1, the J gene TRBJ1-2; D call uncertain. This CDR3 comprises 16 residues. Germline CDR1 is DFQATT and CDR2 is SNEGSKA (reference sequence). V lost 0 bases, J lost 4 bases, and 18 bases lay in between. CDR3 sequence: CSARDLGPLMVYGYTF. The DNA of the CDR3 is TGCAGTGCTAGAGATTTGGGCCCTCTTATGGTCTATGGCTACACCTTC.

The chain employs TRBV6-5 and TRBJ1-1; no clear D gene. This CDR3 has 15 amino acids. V gave up 0 bases and J gave up 5 bases, with 13 bases separating them. The germline V gene has CDR1 MNHEY and CDR2 SVGAGI. CDR3 coding DNA: TGTGCCAGCAGTTACTCGGAGGGAGTTGGTACTGAAGCTTTCTTT. This gives the protein CASSYSEGVGTEAFF.

The V gene is TRBV24-1, the J gene TRBJ2-7; D not certain. The CDR3 extends over 14 amino acids. V was pared by 9 bases and J by 3 bases, with 17 bases between. Germline V CDR1 and CDR2: KGHDR, SFDVKD. CDR3: CATVERPASYEQYF. The CDR3 DNA follows: TGTGCCACCGTTGAGAGACCGGCGAGCTACGAGCAGTACTTC.

The chain links TRBV20-1 to TRBJ2-5; tentatively, D is TRBD2 (5 bases). Per germline, CDR1 DFQATT and CDR2 SNEGSKA (reference sequence). This CDR3 has 16 residues. With 0 bases removed from V and 7 bases from J, the gap between germline ends came to 21 bases. CDR3 protein: CSARDSRTSPLSTQYF. CDR3 DNA: TGCAGTGCTAGAGACAGCCGCACTAGTCCCCTATCGACCCAGTACTTC.

The CDR3, as DNA: TGTGCCACCAGCAGGGGAACTTTACTGGGACTAGCTTCCCACGAGCAGTACTTC. Protein product: CATSRGTLLGLASHEQYF. V gene TRBV15 combines with J gene TRBJ2-7; TRBD2 aligns across 9 bases. The CDR3 runs 18 residues. From germline, CDR1 is LNHNV and CDR2 YYDKDF (reference sequence). Trimming removed 3 bases from V and 5 bases from J; junction bases left unmatched: 17. The whole variable domain, filled in from reference TRBV15 and TRBJ2-7, reads DAMVIQNPRYQVTQFGKPVTLSCSQTLNHNVMYWYQQKSSQAPKLLFHYYDKDFNNEADTPDNFQSRRPNTSFCFLDIRSPGLGDTAMYLCATSRGTLLGLASHEQYFGPGTRLTVT.

V usage is TRBV6-5 and J usage is TRBJ2-7, with D maybe TRBD1 (5 bases). The V end was cut by 2 bases, the J end by 3 bases, with 14 bases between. Germline values: CDR1 MNHEY, CDR2 SVGAGI. The CDR3 spans 15 residues. The CDR3 sequence is CASSYDLGRYYEQYF. The CDR3 coding sequence is TGTGCCAGCAGTTACGACCTGGGGCGCTACTACGAGCAGTACTTC.

The chain uses TRBV5-1 and TRBJ1-1; D may be TRBD1 (5 bases). CDR3 length: 16 residues. Germline assignment: CDR1 SGHRS and CDR2 YFSETQ. The V and J ends lost 3 bases and 2 bases respectively, with 17 bases between them. CDR3: CASSSYYETENTEAFF. The DNA for the CDR3 is TGCGCCAGCAGCTCGTACTACGAGACAGAAAACACTGAAGCTTTCTTT. Full variable domain (rest looked up from reference TRBV5-1 and TRBJ1-1): KAGVTQTPRYLIKTRGQQVTLSCSPISGHRSVSWYQQTPGQGLQFLFEYFSETQRNKGNFPGRFSGRQFSNSRSEMNVSTLELGDSALYLCASSSYYETENTEAFFGQGTRLTVV.

The chain is built from TRBV5-1 and TRBJ1-2, with D unclear. Germline assignment: CDR1 SGHRS and CDR2 YFSETQ. The CDR3 contains 13 residues. Trimming pared 5 bases from V and 2 bases from J, leaving 10 bases between. CDR3 loop: CASRIDGNYGYTF. The DNA for the CDR3 is TGCGCCAGCAGGATAGACGGAAACTATGGCTACACCTTC.

The chain joins TRBV7-2 to TRBJ2-5; TRBD2 matches at 8 bases. The CDR3 spans 18 residues. V was clipped by 1 base and J by 9 bases; unmatched bases: 19. Germline V gene lookup returns CDR1 SGHTA and CDR2 FQGNSA. As DNA, the CDR3 is TGTGCCAGCAGCTTAGTGGGTCAACTAGCGGCGTTACCGGGGGCCCAGTACTTC. This translates into CASSLVGQLAALPGAQYF.

This clonotype was detected a few times. This chain uses TRBV12-3 or TRBV12-4 with TRBJ1-2; D may be TRBD1 (5 bases). Trimming pared 3 bases from V and 4 bases from J, leaving 18 bases between. The CDR3 totals 16 residues. This CDR3 reads CASSFHRQGGGYGYTF. CDR3 DNA: TGTGCCAGCAGTTTTCATCGGCAGGGCGGAGGCTATGGCTACACCTTC.

This sequence joins TRBV12-3 or TRBV12-4 and TRBJ2-2, with D possibly matching TRBD2 (6 bases). The CDR3 sequence is 14 residues long. Trimming stripped 8 bases from V and 4 bases from J, with 14 bases between. CDR3 coding DNA: TGTGCCAGCCTCTGGGGGAGGAGCACCGGGGAGCTGTTTTTT. Protein sequence: CASLWGRSTGELFF.

A few counts support this clonotype. At one end the junction does not follow the germline gene, possibly because of a read error. V gene TRBV20-1 combines with J gene TRBJ2-5; D is unresolved. CDR1 and CDR2 (germline): DFQATT, SNEGSKA (reference sequence). The CDR3 has 9 amino acids. The CDR3 is CSARVPPGF. In nucleotides, the CDR3 is TGCAGTGCTAGAGTGCCTCCCGGCTTC.

This clonotype was seen a handful of times. Mismatch with germline at one junction end may stem from a read error. The V gene is TRBV12-3 or TRBV12-4, the J gene TRBJ2-7; TRBD2 matches 8 bases. There are 15 residues in the CDR3. The chain's CDR3 is CASSLGLAISHEQYF. The CDR3 DNA reads as TGTGCCAGCAGTTTAGGACTAGCGATCTCCCACGAGCAGTACTTC.